This T cell receptor beta chain stems from a study of OX40 agonist ivuxolimab in advanced cancers. Study-level background: Partial responses were recorded for three patients, including one with hepatocellular carcinoma and two with cutaneous melanoma. Study results and limitations: Clonal expansion was seen in CD4+ and CD8+ blood T cells by week 6 at 0.1 to 3.0 mg/kg.

Some clones are missing from TCRdb's copy, which holds only in-frame ones; the method was immunoSEQ multiplex PCR. The table lists approximately 82,000 clones, about 87% of them singletons, with approximately 0.5% in the top ten. In this sample, this clone turned up once. The antigen remains unidentified. At baseline, cycle 4 day 1, and cycle 7 day 1, blood was sampled. This CDR3 is built from 13 residues. V was shortened by 6 bases and J by 1 base, with 9 bases between the two germline ends. Germline V gene data show CDR1 as MNHEY and CDR2 as SMNVEV (reference sequence). V gene TRBV27 combines with J gene TRBJ1-1, with D possibly being TRBD1 (5 bases). The sequence derives from an adult with an advanced solid tumor such as melanoma, head and neck, liver or kidney cancer. The sequences come from CD4+ or CD8+ T cells sorted from blood, collected in a trial of the OX40 agonist ivuxolimab. Here the CDR3 reads CASSRQRNTEAFF. The CDR3 region has the DNA TGTGCCAGCAGCCGACAGAGGAACACTGAAGCTTTCTTT.